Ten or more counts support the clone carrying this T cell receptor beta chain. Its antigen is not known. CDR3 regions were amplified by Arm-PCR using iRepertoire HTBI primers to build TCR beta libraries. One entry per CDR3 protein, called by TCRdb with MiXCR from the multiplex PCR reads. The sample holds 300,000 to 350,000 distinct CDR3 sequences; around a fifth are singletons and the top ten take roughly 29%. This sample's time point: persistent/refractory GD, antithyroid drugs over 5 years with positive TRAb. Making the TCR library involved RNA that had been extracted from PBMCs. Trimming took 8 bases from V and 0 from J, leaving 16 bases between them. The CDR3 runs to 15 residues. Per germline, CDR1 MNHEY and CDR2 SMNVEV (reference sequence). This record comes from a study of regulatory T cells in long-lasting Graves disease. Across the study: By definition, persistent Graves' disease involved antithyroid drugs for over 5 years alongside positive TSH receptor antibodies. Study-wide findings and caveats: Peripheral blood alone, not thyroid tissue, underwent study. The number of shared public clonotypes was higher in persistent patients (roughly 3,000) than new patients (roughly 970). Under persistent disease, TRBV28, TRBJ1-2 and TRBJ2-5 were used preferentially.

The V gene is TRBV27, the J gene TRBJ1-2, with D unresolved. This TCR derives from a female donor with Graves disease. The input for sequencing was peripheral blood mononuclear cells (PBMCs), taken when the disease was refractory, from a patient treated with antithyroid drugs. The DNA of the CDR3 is TGTGCCAGCCGACCCAGTAGCCAACCTAACTATGGCTACACCTTC. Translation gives CASRPSSQPNYGYTF.